This T cell receptor beta chain stems from a study of T cell responses to AZD1222 COVID-19 vaccine. Sequencing used immunoSEQ multiplex PCR; TCRdb keeps in-frame clones, though not all of them. This sample has about 120,000 clones, with 70% to 90% found just once. This clone has just a few counts. The CDR3 covers 13 residues. V lost 5 bases and J 3 bases, leaving 10 bases between the germline ends. Germline V gene data show CDR1 as SGHAT and CDR2 as FQNNGV. This receptor was identified in an adult who received the AZD1222 COVID-19 vaccine. The chain uses TRBV11-2 and TRBJ1-1; D gene ambiguous. Sequenced here: peripheral blood, sampled 28 days after the second AZD1222 dose. CDR3 DNA: TGTGCCAGCAGCATCTTCCGGGACACTGAAGCTTTCTTT. Translating gives CASSIFRDTEAFF.